These 5 T cell receptor beta chains were sequenced from one sample in a study of spatial heterogeneity in lung cancer. TCRdb reanalysed the 5' RACE reads using MiXCR and keeps one entry per CDR3 protein. The repertoire holds about 39,000 distinct CDR3 sequences, with 5.8% as singletons. The sample's time point: sample taken at primary tumor resection. Unsorted whole RNA from tumor, nontumor lung or frozen PBMC underwent sequencing. The sequencing used PBMCs, collected at surgery. These receptor sequences come from a male donor with early-stage non-small cell lung cancer.

The chain uses TRBV5-1 and TRBJ1-4, with D perhaps matching TRBD1 (5 bases). Germline CDR1 and CDR2: SGHRS and YFSETQ. The V end lost 0 bases, the J end lost 2 bases, and 5 bases lay between the germline ends. There are 14 residues in the CDR3. CDR3 DNA: TGCGCCAGCAGCTTGGAGGGGACTAATGAAAAACTGTTTTTT. Its protein is CASSLEGTNEKLFF.

This clonotype qualifies as medium-sized. The chain carries TRBV7-2 and TRBJ2-7; TRBD1 is a possible D gene (6 bases). This CDR3 spans 15 amino acids. Deletions cut 4 bases from V and 3 bases from J, with 16 bases between. Germline CDR1 SGHTA, CDR2 FQGNSA. The CDR3 region has the DNA TGTGCCAGCAGCTCCAAGACAGGAGTACTCTACGAGCAGTACTTC. Its translation: CASSSKTGVLYEQYF.

This clonotype was observed a handful of times. The V gene is TRBV10-3, the J gene TRBJ1-4, with D maybe TRBD1 (5 bases). The CDR3 spans 14 residues. CDR1 and CDR2 (germline): ENHRY, SYGVKD. V was trimmed by 8 bases and J by 5 bases, leaving 15 bases between them. CDR3 in amino acids: CAIGVGGTNEKLFF. In DNA form, the CDR3 reads TGTGCCATCGGAGTAGGAGGGACGAATGAAAAACTGTTTTTT.

The table lists this clonotype with many counts. This chain joins TRBV29-1 and TRBJ1-1, with a weak D call TRBD1 (5 bases). V was shortened by 0 bases and J by 6 bases, with 11 bases between the two germline ends. Germline assignment: CDR1 SQVTM and CDR2 ANQGSEA. The CDR3 sequence is 13 residues long. The CDR3 region has the DNA TGCAGCGTTGAAGACGACAGAAACCCTGAAGCTTTCTTT. Its translation: CSVEDDRNPEAFF.

J is TRBJ2-1 and V is TRBV6-2 or TRBV6-3; D is uncertain. The germline V gene encodes CDR1 MNHEY and CDR2 SVGEGT. The ends were cut back, 6 bases at V and 0 bases at J, with 9 bases in the middle. CDR3 length equals 14 residues. As DNA, the CDR3 is TGTGCCAGCAGGTCCGACTTCTCCTACAATGAGCAGTTCTTC. Translating it yields CASRSDFSYNEQFF.